The entry below gives a single T cell receptor (beta chain) sequence along with its context. What it recognizes is unknown. Germline lookup yields CDR1 LGHNA and CDR2 YNFKEQ. V was trimmed by 0 bases and J by 7 bases, leaving 15 bases between them. The CDR3 length is 16 residues. This sample is part of a study of somatic mutations in cytotoxic T cells in rheumatoid arthritis. The overall study: Blood from the patient (almost 31 ml EDTA) was drawn right after diagnosis, pretreatment.

Original data processing: The authors rarely found patient CD8+ clones larger than 1% matching published virus-specific TCRB sequences. Profiling relied on immunoSEQ multiplex PCR, and the TCRdb table lists in-frame clones only, not all of them. The V and J calls and clone size come from that table; D and trimming were worked out from the DNA. The repertoire consists of some 16,000 clones, with around three quarters occurring once and the leading ten covering about 10%. General observations from the study: The study found CD8+ clonality increased with age in rheumatoid arthritis patients, not healthy controls.

The chain is built from TRBV4-2 and TRBJ2-2; tentatively, D is TRBD2 (7 bases). This clonotype was sampled from an adult with rheumatoid arthritis. The source material was CD8+ T cells sorted from blood. CDR3 bases: TGTGCCAGCAGCCAAGATCAAGGGGGGGAAAGCGGGGAGCTGTTTTTT. Its protein product is CASSQDQGGESGELFF.